This TCR beta chain was retrieved from a study of blood T cells in healthy people across ages. Study-wide results and caveats: Naive CD4+ cell counts and diversity both ran higher in long-lived than in aged donors. TCR beta diversity per million T cells fell roughly linearly with age.

With respect to this clonotype: Its specificity is not known. One base away lies a much larger clone, so this may be a sequencing read error.

Alongside a J-beta primer mix, a sample-barcoded 5' primer served in a second PCR lasting roughly 7 to 12 cycles. Each TCR beta cDNA got a 12-nucleotide random molecular identifier. TCRdb recomputed calls from the 5' RACE reads with MiXCR, one row per CDR3 protein. The table records over 500,000 distinct CDR3 sequences, approximately 52% of them present only once. This CDR3 has 15 amino acids. Trimming removed 0 bases from V and 3 bases from J, with 12 bases in between. The sequence was collected from a woman older than 75 in good health. The sequencing input was blood. The chain uses TRBV12-3 or TRBV12-4 and TRBJ2-7; no definite D call. For the CDR3, the DNA is TGTGCCAGCAGTTTAGCGCCCATTGAATACTACGAGCAGTACTTC. It is translated as CASSLAPIEYYEQYF.